One sample yielded the 28 T cell receptor beta chains listed below, sequenced in a study of blood T cell repertoires in COVID-19. Using immunoSEQ multiplex PCR, the repertoire was profiled, and TCRdb retains in-frame clones only, with some absent. The table lists 150,000 to 200,000 clones, around 79% of them singletons. The specimen sequenced was peripheral blood. These receptor sequences come from a woman in her 70s with acute or convalescent COVID-19.

This chain joins TRBV4-1 and TRBJ1-4; D may be TRBD1 (6 bases). V was clipped by 0 bases and J by 4 bases, with 15 bases between them. This CDR3 spans 17 amino acids. Per the germline V gene, CDR1 is MGHRA and CDR2 is YSYEKL. The CDR3 nucleotides are TGCGCCAGCAGCCAAGACAATACAGGGTTAGGTAATGAAAAACTGTTTTTT. This translates into CASSQDNTGLGNEKLFF.

In its sample, this clone was seen once. This chain links TRBV5-1 with TRBJ1-3; D uncertain. V lost 3 bases and J 0 bases, leaving 10 bases between the germline ends. The CDR3 is 15 amino acids. Germline-derived CDR1 and CDR2 are SGHRS and YFSETQ. CDR3 loop: CASSSTSSSGNTIYF. DNA for the CDR3: TGCGCCAGCAGCTCGACATCGAGCTCTGGAAACACCATATATTTT. Based on the CDR3 plus reference TRBV5-1 and TRBJ1-3, the full variable domain is KAGVTQTPRYLIKTRGQQVTLSCSPISGHRSVSWYQQTPGQGLQFLFEYFSETQRNKGNFPGRFSGRQFSNSRSEMNVSTLELGDSALYLCASSSTSSSGNTIYFGEGSWLTVV.

The rearrangement uses TRBV18 and TRBJ1-2; tentatively, D is TRBD1 (6 bases). Germline lookup yields CDR1 KGHSH and CDR2 LQKENI. This CDR3 region has 14 residues. Trimming left V 4 bases short and J 4 bases short, with 13 bases between. The CDR3 sequence: CASSLRDTIYGYTF. CDR3 nucleotide sequence: TGTGCCAGCTCACTCCGGGACACCATCTATGGCTACACCTTC.

V usage is TRBV1 and J usage is TRBJ2-5; the table's D call of TRBD2 was not tested on the DNA. TRBV1 corresponds to a pseudogene. The CDR3 is 18 amino acids. The CDR3 spells CTSSPANGVRGIKETQYF. Here the CDR3 DNA reads TGCACCAGCAGCCCCGCCAACGGGGTACGAGGCATAAAAGAGACCCAGTACTTC.

This chain joins TRBV6-6 and TRBJ2-7; 7 bases agree with TRBD2. Germline-derived CDR1 and CDR2 are MNHNY and SVGAGI (reference sequence). After removal of 8 bases from V and 3 bases from J, the junction contained 10 bases not matched to a gene. This CDR3 has 14 residues. The CDR3 here is CASDGGSGGYEQYF. The DNA for the CDR3 is TGTGCCAGCGATGGCGGGAGTGGGGGCTACGAGCAGTACTTC.

The chain recombines TRBV5-4 with TRBJ2-3; D is unresolved. Germline V CDR1 and CDR2: SGHNT, YYREEE (reference sequence). The V gene lost 5 bases and the J gene lost 5 bases, with 9 bases spanning the gap. The CDR3 consists of 12 residues. Here the CDR3 DNA reads TGTGCCAGCAGTTCGGCGGTAGATACGCAGTATTTT. Protein: CASSSAVDTQYF. Supplemented by reference TRBV5-4 and TRBJ2-3, the full variable domain reads ETGVTQSPTHLIKTRGQQVTLRCSSQSGHNTVSWYQQALGQGPQFIFQYYREEENGRGNFPPRFSGLQFPNYSSELNVNALELDDSALYLCASSSAVDTQYFGPGTRLTVL.

The chain carries TRBV9 and TRBJ1-3, with D perhaps TRBD1 (6 bases). With 5 bases removed from V and 0 bases from J, the gap between germline ends came to 12 bases. This CDR3 spans 15 amino acids. CDR1 is SGDLS, CDR2 YYNGEE, per germline. The CDR3 DNA follows: TGTGCCAGCAGTGACAGGTCGAGCTCTGGAAACACCATATATTTT. Translation: CASSDRSSSGNTIYF.

The chain has TRBV18 and TRBJ2-7, with D possibly being TRBD1 (6 bases). V dropped 2 bases and J dropped 7 bases, with 9 bases sitting between them. The CDR3 loop spans 12 amino acids. From germline, CDR1 is KGHSH and CDR2 LQKENI. The CDR3 DNA is TGTGCCAGCTCACCAGACAGGAGGGAGCAGTACTTC. Translating it yields CASSPDRREQYF.

The rearrangement joins TRBV24-1 to TRBJ2-1; possible D gene TRBD1, 6 bases. Trimming pared 2 bases from V and 5 bases from J, leaving 18 bases between. The CDR3 extends over 17 amino acids. From germline, CDR1 is KGHDR and CDR2 SFDVKD. The CDR3 bases are TGTGCCACCAGTGATTCGTACCGAATTCGACAGGACAATGAGCAGTTCTTC. As protein: CATSDSYRIRQDNEQFF.

The chain employs TRBV21-1 and TRBJ2-1; the D segment call TRBD1 is taken from the table without a DNA check. TRBV21-1 has pseudogene status. There are 16 residues in the CDR3. The CDR3, as DNA: TGTGCCAGCAGCATCACCAGGTTGTGTAGTGACAATGAGCAGTTCTTC. Its protein is CASSITRLCSDNEQFF.

The rearrangement uses TRBV7-6 and TRBJ2-3; 8 nucleotides agree with TRBD1. The V gene end was trimmed by 5 bases and the J gene end by 4 bases; junction bases not matched to a gene: 11. Germline V gene lookup returns CDR1 SGHVS and CDR2 FNYEAQ. The CDR3 has 16 residues. The CDR3 loop is CASSMVVQTGADTQYF. The DNA for the CDR3 is TGTGCCAGCAGCATGGTTGTCCAGACAGGGGCAGATACGCAGTATTTT.

The chain couples TRBV4-2 to TRBJ2-2; TRBD2 agrees at 8 bases. Germline V gene data show CDR1 as LGHNA and CDR2 as YNFKEQ. The J segment lost 6 bases and the V segment lost 1 base, leaving 1 base of the junction unmatched. This CDR3 contains 14 residues. In nucleotides, the CDR3 is TGTGCCAGCAGCCAAGGACTAGCGTCCGGGGAGCTGTTTTTT. Protein sequence: CASSQGLASGELFF.

This sequence joins TRBV2 and TRBJ2-7; D may be TRBD2 (5 bases). Trimming pared 6 bases from V and 4 bases from J, leaving 16 bases between. This CDR3 has 14 residues. CDR1 and CDR2 (germline): SNHLY, FYNNEI. The CDR3 nucleotides read TGTGCCAGCAGCGCATTGGGAGACTCATACGAGCAGTACTTC. Its protein product is CASSALGDSYEQYF.

CDR3 protein: CASSAGGLGNNEQFF. The CDR3 nucleotides are TGTGCCAGCAGCGCCGGGGGACTAGGGAACAATGAGCAGTTCTTC. This chain joins TRBV9 and TRBJ2-1, with TRBD2 identical over 8 bases. With V trimmed by 3 bases and J by 5 bases, 7 bases remained unmatched. This CDR3 has 15 amino acids. Germline V gene sequence: CDR1 SGDLS, CDR2 YYNGEE.

The V gene is TRBV19, the J gene TRBJ1-5; D is perhaps TRBD1 (6 bases). The CDR3 has 16 residues. The germline V and J ends were trimmed by 6 bases and 5 bases, with 20 bases remaining between them. Germline assignment: CDR1 LNHDA and CDR2 SQIVND (reference sequence). The CDR3 nucleotides are TGTGCCAGTAGCCCCGAACGACAGGTTCGTGATCAGCCCCAGCATTTT. It specifies CASSPERQVRDQPQHF.

This clone has just a few counts. V gene TRBV6-5 combines with J gene TRBJ2-7, with TRBD1 identical over 7 bases. Germline assignment: CDR1 MNHEY and CDR2 SVGAGI. The J segment lost 1 base and the V segment lost 6 bases, leaving 9 bases of the junction unmatched. The CDR3 is 15 amino acids. The DNA for the CDR3 is TGTGCCAGCAGCAGACCGGGACAGACATCCTACGAGCAGTACTTC. It specifies CASSRPGQTSYEQYF.

This sequence joins TRBV19 and TRBJ2-1; possibly TRBD1 for D (5 bases). The CDR3 covers 14 residues. Germline V gives CDR1 LNHDA, CDR2 SQIVND (reference sequence). Trimming removed 6 bases at V and 0 bases at J, with 9 bases between. CDR3 coding DNA: TGTGCCAGTAGCAGACAGAGCTCCTACAATGAGCAGTTCTTC. Residues: CASSRQSSYNEQFF.

The V and J genes are TRBV4-1 and TRBJ2-1; 8 bases map to TRBD2. The germline V gene encodes CDR1 MGHRA and CDR2 YSYEKL. This CDR3 comprises 15 residues. The ends lost 1 base at V and 7 bases at J; junction bases unmatched: 6. CDR3 sequence reads: CASSQVGGLVNEQFF. DNA of the CDR3: TGCGCCAGCAGCCAAGTGGGGGGACTAGTGAATGAGCAGTTCTTC.

The table lists this clone with a count of one. V usage is TRBV29-1 and J usage is TRBJ2-7; 12 bases agree with TRBD1. Trimming cost V 6 bases and J 6 bases; bases outside gene matches: 6. CDR3 size: 13 residues. The germline CDR1 and CDR2 sequences are SQVTM and ANQGSEA. The CDR3 loop reads CSVRGQGAREQYF. DNA of the CDR3: TGCAGCGTCCGGGGACAGGGGGCGCGCGAGCAGTACTTC.

This rearrangement joins TRBV6-4 to TRBJ2-1, with TRBD2 matching over 7 bases. The CDR3 is 16 residues long. Trimming removed 5 bases from V and 0 bases from J; junction bases left unmatched: 7. Germline CDR1 reads MRHNA; CDR2 reads SNTAGT. Here the CDR3 DNA reads TGTGCCAGCAGTTGGGCTGGCGGGAGCTCCTACAATGAGCAGTTCTTC. It translates to CASSWAGGSSYNEQFF.

This clone is a singleton in its sample. The chain joins TRBV5-4 to TRBJ2-1, with TRBD2 matching over 7 bases. Per germline, CDR1 SGHNT and CDR2 YYREEE (reference sequence). V shed 2 bases, J shed 8 bases, and the junction held 7 bases outside the gene matches. The CDR3 loop spans 14 amino acids. CDR3 in DNA: TGTGCCAGCAGCTTAGGCGGGAGTAAGTATGAGCAGTTCTTC. The encoded protein is CASSLGGSKYEQFF.

The chain employs TRBV10-3 and TRBJ2-2; maybe TRBD1 (6 bases). The germline V gene has CDR1 ENHRY and CDR2 SYGVKD. This CDR3 spans 13 amino acids. The V and J ends lost 11 bases and 6 bases respectively, with 16 bases between them. CDR3 nucleotide sequence: TGTGCCCTAAGGACAGATCCAGCCGGGGAGCTGTTTTTT. This gives the protein CALRTDPAGELFF.

This clone was observed once. The genes are TRBV14 and TRBJ1-6; D gene unclear. This CDR3 comprises 16 residues. Looked up from germline, CDR1 is SGHDN and CDR2 is FVKESK. The V end lost 1 base, the J end lost 9 bases, and 16 bases lay between the germline ends. As DNA, the CDR3 is TGTGCCAGCAGCCAAGGCGCGGTCCTTAATGGTTCACCCCTCCACTTT. Translation gives CASSQGAVLNGSPLHF.

The V and J genes are TRBV6-5 and TRBJ1-5; D ambiguous. This CDR3 region has 13 residues. The germline V gene has CDR1 MNHEY and CDR2 SVGAGI. V lost 6 bases, J lost 11 bases, and 17 bases lay in between. CDR3: CASRGPLGGAQHF. The CDR3 DNA is TGTGCCAGCAGGGGCCCCCTTGGAGGAGCCCAGCATTTT.

The rearrangement joins TRBV5-8 to TRBJ2-5; weak D call: TRBD1 (5 bases). CDR1 and CDR2 (germline): SGHTS, YDEGEE. The length of the CDR3 is 13 residues. Trimming took off 6 bases at V and 7 bases at J, with 16 bases between the two ends. The CDR3 sequence is CASTLGDQGTQYF. In DNA, the CDR3 is TGTGCCAGCACCCTAGGCGATCAGGGGACCCAGTACTTC.

The CDR3 coding sequence is TGTGCCAGCAGCGTAGATCTGTATAGCGGGGGATACCAGTACTTC. Translation: CASSVDLYSGGYQYF. V is TRBV9 and J is TRBJ2-5; 9 positions agree with TRBD2. The germline V gene has CDR1 SGDLS and CDR2 YYNGEE. V dropped 0 bases and J dropped 10; count of bases not matched to a gene: 10. The CDR3 runs to 15 residues.

This clone was detected many times. The V call is TRBV3-1 (or the pseudogene TRBV3-2), the J call TRBJ1-4; D is ambiguous. Germline CDR1 and CDR2: LGHDT and YNNKEL (reference sequence). The ends were cut back, 4 bases at V and 6 bases at J, with 9 bases in the middle. This CDR3 is built from 13 residues. CDR3 in DNA: TGTGCCAGCAGCCCCGGCGGAGATGAAAAACTGTTTTTT. This encodes CASSPGGDEKLFF.

The genes are TRBV7-2 and TRBJ2-7; 9 bases agree with TRBD1. The germline V gene encodes CDR1 SGHTA and CDR2 FQGNSA. Losses at the gene ends were 1 base for V and 2 bases for J; bases not matched to a gene: 3. The CDR3 covers 15 residues. The CDR3 DNA follows: TGTGCCAGCAGCTTAGTCGGGACAGGGACCTACGAGCAGTACTTC. Translation gives CASSLVGTGTYEQYF.